This TCR beta chain was sequenced during a study of blood T cell repertoires in COVID-19. Study information: Sites across the United States, Italy and Spain contributed samples from acute and convalescent COVID-19.

Original processing notes: By means of reference gene primer amplification, nucleated cell counts were estimated. Using immunoSEQ multiplex PCR, the repertoire was profiled, and TCRdb retains in-frame clones only, with some absent. V, J and clone size reflect that table, while D and trimming were determined from the DNA. The data contain about 150,000 clones, 65% to 85% of them singletons. CDR1 is SGDLS, CDR2 YYNGEE, per germline. The CDR3 spans 15 residues. V dropped 3 bases and J dropped 6; count of bases not matched to a gene: 10. This clone was recorded once. This clonotype was sampled from a woman in her forties or fifties with acute or convalescent COVID-19. V usage is TRBV9 and J usage is TRBJ1-1; 8 positions match TRBD1. Sequencing was done on a sample of peripheral blood. The DNA of the CDR3 is TGTGCCAGCAGCGCATCCATAGGACAGGGCCCTGAAGCTTTCTTT. The encoded protein is CASSASIGQGPEAFF.